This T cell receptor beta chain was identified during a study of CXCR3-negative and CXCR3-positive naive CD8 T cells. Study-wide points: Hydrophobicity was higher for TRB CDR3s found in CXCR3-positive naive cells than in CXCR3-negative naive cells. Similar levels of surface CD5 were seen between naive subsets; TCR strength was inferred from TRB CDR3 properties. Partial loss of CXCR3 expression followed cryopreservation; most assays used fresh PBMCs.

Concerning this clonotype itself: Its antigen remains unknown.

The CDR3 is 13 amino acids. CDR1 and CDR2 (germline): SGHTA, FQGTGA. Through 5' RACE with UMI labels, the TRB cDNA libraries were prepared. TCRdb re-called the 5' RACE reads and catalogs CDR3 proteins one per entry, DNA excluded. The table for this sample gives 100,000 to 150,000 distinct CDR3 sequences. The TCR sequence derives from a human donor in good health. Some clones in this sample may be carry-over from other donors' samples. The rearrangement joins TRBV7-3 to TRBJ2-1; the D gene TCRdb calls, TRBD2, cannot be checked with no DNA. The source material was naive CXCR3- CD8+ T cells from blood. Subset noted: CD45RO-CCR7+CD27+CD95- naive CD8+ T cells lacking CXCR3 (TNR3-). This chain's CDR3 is CATLAGGPPEQFF.